These 27 T cell receptor beta chains originate from one sample sequenced in a study of siplizumab effects on memory and regulatory T cells. The repertoire was sequenced with immunoSEQ multiplex PCR; TCRdb's copy has only in-frame clones and lacks some. The profile covers approximately 100,000 clones, with 94% appearing a single time and roughly 0.62% taken by the ten largest. The sequenced sample consisted of Tregs sorted from blood. Receptors were obtained from a human donor in good health.

As for this clone: Germline and junction disagree at one end, which may indicate a read error. In the same sample, other DNA sequences code for this CDR3. The chain combines TRBV18 with TRBJ1-4, with a tentative D call TRBD1 (6 bases). CDR1 KGHSH and CDR2 LQKENI come from the germline V gene. The CDR3 is 14 residues long. The CDR3 sequence: CASSPGTTNEKLFF. The CDR3 nucleotides read TGTGCCAGCTCACCAGGGACAACGAATGAAAAACTGTTTTTT. The whole variable domain, filled in from reference TRBV18 and TRBJ1-4, reads NAGVMQNPRHLVRRRGQEARLRCSPMKGHSHVYWYRQLPEEGLKFMVYLQKENIIDESGMPKERFSAEFPKEGPSILRIQQVVRGDSAAYFCASSPGTTNEKLFFGSGTQLSVL.

This sequence joins TRBV11-2 and TRBJ2-1; tentative D call: TRBD2 (5 bases). Germline V lookup: CDR1 SGHAT, CDR2 FQNNGV. The CDR3 loop spans 16 amino acids. The V gene lost 1 base and the J gene lost 2 bases, with 12 bases spanning the gap. This CDR3 is CASSLGLRVTYNEQFF. The CDR3 DNA reads TGTGCCAGCAGCTTAGGTCTGAGGGTTACCTACAATGAGCAGTTCTTC. Full variable domain (outside the CDR3, taken from reference TRBV11-2 and TRBJ2-1): EAGVAQSPRYKIIEKRQSVAFWCNPISGHATLYWYQQILGQGPKLLIQFQNNGVVDDSQLPKDRFSAERLKGVDSTLKIQPAKLEDSAVYLCASSLGLRVTYNEQFFGPGTRLTVL.

The chain recombines TRBV28 with TRBJ1-1, with D perhaps TRBD1 (6 bases). The CDR3 is 14 residues long. V was cut by 5 bases and J by 3 bases, with 13 bases left in between. Looked up from germline, CDR1 is MDHEN and CDR2 is SYDVKM. The CDR3 is CASSRRGAYTEAFF. In DNA form, the CDR3 reads TGTGCCAGCAGTCGTCGGGGGGCCTACACTGAAGCTTTCTTT.

The genes are TRBV7-3 and TRBJ2-7; 10 bases are a match to TRBD2. Germline V gene lookup returns CDR1 SGHTA and CDR2 FQGTGA. CDR3 length: 16 residues. Losses at the gene ends were 4 bases for V and 5 bases for J; bases not matched to a gene: 11. CDR3 DNA sequence: TGTGCCAGCAGCTCAAGGGTGCTAGCGGGAGCCCACGAGCAGTACTTC. It yields the protein CASSSRVLAGAHEQYF. The full variable domain, with the rest looked up from reference TRBV7-3 and TRBJ2-7, is GAGVSQTPSNKVTEKGKYVELRCDPISGHTALYWYRQSLGQGPEFLIYFQGTGAADDSGLPNDRFFAVRPEGSVSTLKIQRTERGDSAVYLCASSSRVLAGAHEQYFGPGTRLTVT.

The chain employs TRBV15 and TRBJ2-7; maybe TRBD2 (6 bases). V gave up 1 base and J gave up 3 bases, with 13 bases separating them. Germline V gene sequence: CDR1 LNHNV, CDR2 YYDKDF (reference sequence). The CDR3 is made up of 15 amino acids. The CDR3 spells CATSRGDSRFYEQYF. DNA of the CDR3: TGTGCCACCAGCAGAGGGGACTCGCGCTTCTACGAGCAGTACTTC.

This rearrangement joins TRBV28 to TRBJ2-5, with 8 bases lining up with TRBD2. V gave up 10 bases and J gave up 3 bases; unmatched junction bases: 13. The CDR3 consists of 15 residues. The germline V gene has CDR1 MDHEN and CDR2 SYDVKM. CDR3 sequence reads: CATAGGGRWKETQYF. The CDR3 nucleotides are TGTGCCACCGCGGGGGGAGGAAGGTGGAAAGAGACCCAGTACTTC.

The chain uses TRBV30 and TRBJ1-3, with a weak D call TRBD1 (6 bases). The V end lost 4 bases, the J end lost 0 bases, and 16 bases lay between the germline ends. The CDR3 spans 16 residues. The germline gives CDR1 GTSNPN, CDR2 SVGIG (reference sequence). CDR3 amino acids: CAWMAGHRISGNTIYF. CDR3 coding DNA: TGTGCCTGGATGGCGGGACACCGAATCTCTGGAAACACCATATATTTT.

The chain recombines TRBV18 with TRBJ1-4; no definite D call. Germline assignment: CDR1 KGHSH and CDR2 LQKENI. Trimming pared 3 bases from V and 0 bases from J, leaving 5 bases between. The CDR3 contains 14 residues. The CDR3 loop is CASSPIATNEKLFF. The CDR3 DNA sequence: TGTGCCAGCTCACCCATAGCAACTAATGAAAAACTGTTTTTT.

The table lists this clone with a few counts. The V gene is TRBV5-6, the J gene TRBJ1-5; D uncertain. Trimming left V 4 bases short and J 6 bases short, with 8 bases between. CDR1 is SGHDT, CDR2 YYEEEE, per germline. CDR3 length: 12 amino acids. The CDR3 nucleotides read TGTGCCAGCAGCCGACCAGGTCAGCCCCAGCATTTT. This codes for CASSRPGQPQHF.

The chain is built from TRBV27 and TRBJ2-1; unclear D gene. V lost 5 bases and J lost 8, with 10 bases in between. This CDR3 has 12 amino acids. Germline V gene data show CDR1 as MNHEY and CDR2 as SMNVEV (reference sequence). The CDR3 spells CASSDTPHEQFF. The CDR3 DNA reads TGTGCCAGCAGTGATACTCCCCATGAGCAGTTCTTC.

This chain links TRBV5-1 with TRBJ2-3; D possibly matches TRBD1 or TRBD2 (5 bases each). The CDR3 runs to 17 residues. Per the germline V gene, CDR1 is SGHRS and CDR2 is YFSETQ. With 3 bases removed from V and 2 bases from J, the gap between germline ends came to 19 bases. The CDR3 loop reads CASSYSLTGQPTDTQYF. The CDR3 coding sequence is TGCGCCAGCAGCTACTCCTTAACGGGGCAGCCCACAGATACGCAGTATTTT.

V is TRBV28 and J is TRBJ2-1; 8 bases match TRBD2. Germline V gene lookup returns CDR1 MDHEN and CDR2 SYDVKM. The CDR3 totals 14 residues. Trimming removed 5 bases from V and 8 bases from J; junction bases left unmatched: 8. CDR3 in amino acids: CASSPGGRMYEQFF. The CDR3 DNA sequence: TGTGCCAGCAGTCCTGGCGGGAGGATGTATGAGCAGTTCTTC.

This clone is a singleton in its sample. The V gene is TRBV5-1, the J gene TRBJ1-4, with D unresolved. The V end lost 6 bases, the J end lost 8 bases, and 23 bases lay between the germline ends. Per germline, CDR1 SGHRS and CDR2 YFSETQ. This CDR3 contains 16 residues. CDR3 sequence: CASTPSRSTLGEKLFF. CDR3 nucleotides: TGCGCCAGCACCCCCTCTCGGTCCACACTGGGGGAAAAACTGTTTTTT.

This chain links TRBV11-2 with TRBJ2-7; TRBD1 is a possible D gene (8 bases). Germline lookup yields CDR1 SGHAT and CDR2 FQNNGV. Trimming shortened V by 2 bases and J by 4 bases, and 12 bases separated the two germline ends. This CDR3 comprises 14 residues. The CDR3 nucleotides read TGTGCCAGCAGCTTAACAGGGGGGGTGTACGAGCAGTACTTC. Translating it yields CASSLTGGVYEQYF.

This rearrangement joins TRBV9 to TRBJ2-1; 12 bases are a match to TRBD2. Germline values: CDR1 SGDLS, CDR2 YYNGEE. There are 17 residues in the CDR3. With 4 bases clipped from V and 7 bases from J, the junction kept 12 bases outside the gene matches. The DNA for the CDR3 is TGTGCCAGCAGCTCCAGACAACTAGCGGGAGGTAGGAATGAGCAGTTCTTC. Its translation is CASSSRQLAGGRNEQFF. Full variable domain (outside the CDR3, taken from reference TRBV9 and TRBJ2-1): DSGVTQTPKHLITATGQRVTLRCSPRSGDLSVYWYQQSLDQGLQFLIQYYNGEERAKGNILERFSAQQFPDLHSELNLSSLELGDSALYFCASSSRQLAGGRNEQFFGPGTRLTVL.

The V gene is TRBV5-6, the J gene TRBJ1-3; perhaps TRBD1 as D (6 bases). This CDR3 has 13 amino acids. The germline V gene encodes CDR1 SGHDT and CDR2 YYEEEE. V shed 4 bases and J shed 8 bases, with 13 bases lying between them. CDR3 loop: CASSTQGLDTIYF. Written as DNA, the CDR3 is TGTGCCAGCAGCACTCAGGGGTTGGACACCATATATTTT.

CDR3 in amino acids: CASSMVGPYMDEQYF. The CDR3 DNA sequence: TGTGCCAGTAGTATGGTCGGACCCTATATGGACGAGCAGTACTTC. V and J are TRBV19 and TRBJ2-7; D remains unclear. Germline assignment: CDR1 LNHDA and CDR2 SQIVND (reference sequence). The germline V and J ends were trimmed by 3 bases and 5 bases, with 17 bases remaining between them. The CDR3 runs to 15 residues.

The J gene is TRBJ2-7, the V gene TRBV7-9; 9 nucleotides align to TRBD2. Germline assignment: CDR1 SEHNR and CDR2 FQNEAQ (reference sequence). V trimming: 5 bases; J trimming: 3 bases; junction bases outside the gene matches: 14. CDR3 length: 17 amino acids. The CDR3 DNA reads as TGTGCCAGCAGCCTCCGACCTAGCGGGACTCAATACTACGAGCAGTACTTC. Its translation: CASSLRPSGTQYYEQYF.

This clone came up once. The chain has TRBV29-1 and TRBJ2-1, with 7 bases aligning to TRBD2. V lost 6 bases to trimming and J lost 5 bases; unmatched junction nucleotides: 4. The germline gives CDR1 SQVTM, CDR2 ANQGSEA. This CDR3 is built from 12 residues. The CDR3 sequence: CSVRDYNNEQFF. The CDR3 nucleotides are TGCAGCGTCCGGGACTACAACAATGAGCAGTTCTTC.

The V gene is TRBV5-1, the J gene TRBJ1-1; TRBD1 is a possible D gene (5 bases). CDR3 size: 16 residues. CDR1 is SGHRS and CDR2 is YFSETQ in the germline V gene. Trimming took off 6 bases at V and 0 bases at J, with 18 bases between the two ends. The CDR3 reads CASKGQQLFMNTEAFF. CDR3 bases: TGCGCCAGCAAGGGGCAGCAACTTTTCATGAACACTGAAGCTTTCTTT.

This clone was found once. The J gene is TRBJ1-1, the V gene TRBV7-8; D is ambiguous. Germline V gene sequence: CDR1 SGHVS, CDR2 FQNEAQ. V was pared by 3 bases and J by 0 bases, with 11 bases between. CDR3 length: 15 residues. In nucleotides, the CDR3 is TGTGCCAGCAGCTTTAGTCTGATGATGAACACTGAAGCTTTCTTT. Its protein product is CASSFSLMMNTEAFF.

The V call is TRBV7-6, the J call TRBJ2-7, with TRBD2 matching over 14 bases. Germline V gene lookup returns CDR1 SGHVS and CDR2 FNYEAQ. This CDR3 is built from 16 residues. Losses at the gene ends were 5 bases for V and 2 bases for J; bases not matched to a gene: 5. The CDR3 DNA reads as TGTGCCAGCAGCATGGGACTAGCGGGAGATACCTACGAGCAGTACTTC. Residues: CASSMGLAGDTYEQYF.

This clone was counted between two and nine times. The chain links TRBV29-1 to TRBJ1-1; possible D gene TRBD1, 5 bases. Germline V lookup: CDR1 SQVTM, CDR2 ANQGSEA. Trimming removed 5 bases from V and 1 base from J, with 17 bases in between. This CDR3 region has 15 residues. Here the CDR3 reads CSVMGGPTSNTEAFF. Here the CDR3 DNA reads TGCAGCGTTATGGGGGGACCCACTTCGAACACTGAAGCTTTCTTT.

This chain links TRBV7-8 with TRBJ1-4; 8 nucleotides line up with TRBD1. Germline V lookup: CDR1 SGHVS, CDR2 FQNEAQ. The CDR3 spans 14 residues. V dropped 5 bases and J dropped 5; count of bases not matched to a gene: 4. CDR3 amino acids: CASSPRDRNEKLFF. The CDR3 DNA reads TGTGCCAGCAGCCCGAGGGACAGGAATGAAAAACTGTTTTTT.

The CDR3 is CASSKQSGTHEAFF. CDR3 in DNA: TGTGCCAGCAGCAAACAGTCCGGGACCCATGAAGCTTTCTTT. The J gene is TRBJ1-1, the V gene TRBV21-1. TRBV21-1 is labeled a pseudogene. The length of the CDR3 is 14 residues.

The gene calls are TRBV28 and TRBJ1-5; D is uncertain. The CDR3 extends over 12 amino acids. CDR1 is MDHEN, CDR2 SYDVKM, per germline. The V and J ends lost 4 bases and 7 bases respectively, with 8 bases between them. CDR3 region: CASSSYPQPQHF. The CDR3 nucleotides read TGTGCCAGCAGTTCCTATCCGCAGCCCCAGCATTTT.

In its sample, this clone was seen once. The chain carries TRBV5-1 and TRBJ2-1, with 12 bases that match TRBD2. This CDR3 spans 18 amino acids. CDR1 is SGHRS, CDR2 YFSETQ, per germline. Losses at the gene ends were 4 bases for V and 3 bases for J; bases not matched to a gene: 11. CDR3 loop: CASSNGLAGGRGYNEQFF. The CDR3 bases are TGCGCCAGCAGCAATGGCCTAGCGGGAGGGCGAGGCTACAATGAGCAGTTCTTC.